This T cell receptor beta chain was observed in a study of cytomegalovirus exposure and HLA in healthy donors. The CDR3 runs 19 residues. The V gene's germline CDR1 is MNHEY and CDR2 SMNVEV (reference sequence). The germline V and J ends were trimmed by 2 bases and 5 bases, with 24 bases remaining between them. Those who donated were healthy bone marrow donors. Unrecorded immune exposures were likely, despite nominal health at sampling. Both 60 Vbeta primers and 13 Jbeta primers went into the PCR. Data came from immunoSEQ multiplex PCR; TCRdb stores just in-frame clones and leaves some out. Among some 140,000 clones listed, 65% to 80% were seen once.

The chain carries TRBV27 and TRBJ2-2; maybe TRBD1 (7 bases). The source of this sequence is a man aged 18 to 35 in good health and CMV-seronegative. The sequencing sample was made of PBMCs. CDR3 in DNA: TGTGCCAGCAGTTTAACTTACGACAGGGACTGGAGTGAGACCGGGGAGCTGTTTTTT. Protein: CASSLTYDRDWSETGELFF.